These T cell receptor beta chains were read from a single sample in a study of regulatory T cells in long-lasting Graves disease. TCRdb passed the multiplex PCR reads through MiXCR, listing each CDR3 protein once. The data contain around 360,000 distinct CDR3 sequences, about 16% of them singletons. These records were also assigned to another study, of T cells in Graves' hyperthyroidism and ophthalmopathy.

The specimen comprised peripheral blood mononuclear cells (PBMCs), sampled at new diagnosis, from a patient treated with antithyroid drugs. The origin of the receptors is a young woman with Graves disease. Each CDR3 is given with its conserved first and last residue. Each record gives: J gene, clone size, D gene, V gene, CDR3 DNA, CDR3 protein. The D gene is left open where the match is weak. Clone size is shown for a subset of rows, as once, few, many or a class of expanded clone.

TRBJ2-3,many,-,TRBV29-1,TGCAGCGTTGTGGCCGCTCGTGGAACAGATACGCAGTATTTT,CSVVAARGTDTQYF
TRBJ2-1,many,-,TRBV3-1,TGTGCCAGCAGCCAAGTCCGGGGGGCCAGCGACAATGAGCAGTTCTTC,CASSQVRGASDNEQFF
TRBJ2-1,-,TRBD2,TRBV3-1,TGTGCCAGCAGCCAATCCGGACTAGCGGACTCCTACAATGAGCAGTTCTTC,CASSQSGLADSYNEQFF
TRBJ2-3,many,-,TRBV2,TGTGCCAGCAGTTGGACGACTACTTCCTCAGATACGCAGTATTTT,CASSWTTTSSDTQYF
TRBJ2-7,-,-,TRBV6-1,TGTGCCAGCAGCCTAACACAACGGGGCTACGAGCAGTACTTC,CASSLTQRGYEQYF
TRBJ2-1,many,TRBD2,TRBV20-1,TGCAGTGCTAGAGATCTAGCGGGAGATTCTGGTGAGCAGTTCTTC,CSARDLAGDSGEQFF
TRBJ1-1,many,-,TRBV18,TGTGCCAGCTCACCTATCTTAGACACTGAAGCTTTCTTT,CASSPILDTEAFF
TRBJ2-7,-,-,TRBV3-1,TGTGCCAGCAGCCAAGTCGGGGATCTCCCTTACGAGCAGTACTTC,CASSQVGDLPYEQYF
TRBJ2-1,many,-,TRBV11-2,TGTGCCAGCAGCTTAGATGTATACGGATTCGATGAGCAGTTCTTC,CASSLDVYGFDEQFF
TRBJ2-1,few,TRBD2,TRBV7-9,TGTGCCAGCAGCTCCCCGTCCCCTAGCGGATACTACAATGAGCAGTTCTTC,CASSSPSPSGYYNEQFF
TRBJ1-3,many,-,TRBV7-8,TGTGCCAGCAGCATCAACTCTGGAAACACCATATATTTT,CASSINSGNTIYF
TRBJ2-3,many,TRBD2,TRBV20-1,TGCAGTGCTAGAGATCGAACTAGCGGGGCCTATAGCACAGATACGCAGTATTTT,CSARDRTSGAYSTDTQYF
TRBJ1-2,many,-,TRBV9,TGTGCCAGCAGCCCGGGGACTTCCGCCTATGGCTACACCTTC,CASSPGTSAYGYTF
TRBJ1-5,many,-,TRBV2,TGTGCCAGCACCGACAGTTACAATCAGCCCCAGCATTTT,CASTDSYNQPQHF
TRBJ2-7,few,-,TRBV5-1,TGCGCCAGCAGCTTGGGTTTTCGCTACGAGCAGTACTTC,CASSLGFRYEQYF
TRBJ2-3,-,TRBD2,TRBV7-9,TGTGCCAGCAGCTTAATGGGACTAGCGGGGAGCACAGATACGCAGTATTTT,CASSLMGLAGSTDTQYF
TRBJ2-1,many,TRBD2,TRBV12-5,TGTGCTAGTGGTTTTCTTCTAGCGGGAGGGATTGAGCAGTTCTTC,CASGFLLAGGIEQFF
TRBJ1-4,-,-,TRBV7-9,TGTACCAGCAGCATATCCTCCGCAGGGGCCGAAAAACTGTTTTTT,CTSSISSAGAEKLFF
TRBJ2-5,many,TRBD1,TRBV24-1,TGTGCCACCAGTGATCCCGGGACAGGGCGGACCCAGTACTTC,CATSDPGTGRTQYF
TRBJ2-2,many,TRBD2,TRBV12-3/TRBV12-4,TGTGCCAGCAGGTTAGCGGGAGGATACACCGGGGAGCTGTTTTTT,CASRLAGGYTGELFF
TRBJ2-2,many,TRBD2,TRBV6-4,TGTGCCAGCAGCACGGGGGGAGGCGACAGCACCGGGGAGCTGTTTTTT,CASSTGGGDSTGELFF
TRBJ2-7,few,TRBD2,TRBV6-1,TGTGCCAGCAAGAAGGTTAGCGGGGGGGCCTACGAGCAGTACTTC,CASKKVSGGAYEQYF
TRBJ2-3,many,TRBD1,TRBV12-3/TRBV12-4,TGTGCCAGCAGTGTGACAGGGATGGATACGCAGTATTTT,CASSVTGMDTQYF
TRBJ2-3,-,TRBD2,TRBV6-1,TGTGCCAGCAGCAAGCGGGGGGGCGGAGATACGCAGTATTTT,CASSKRGGGDTQYF
TRBJ1-4,-,-,TRBV11-2,TGTGCCAGCAGCGGTTTGGTGGGGCATAATGAAAAACTGTTTTTT,CASSGLVGHNEKLFF
TRBJ2-1,-,-,TRBV2,TGTGCCACACAACGGACAGCTTACAATGAGCAGTTCTTC,CATQRTAYNEQFF
TRBJ2-7,many,-,TRBV29-1,TGCAGCGTTCTCAGGTCCTCAGGGGACCAAGAGCAGTACTTC,CSVLRSSGDQEQYF
TRBJ2-7,-,-,TRBV4-3,TGCGCCAGCGGGGAGGAGACAGGGACCTACGAGCTGTACTTC,CASGEETGTYELYF
TRBJ1-5,-,TRBD1,TRBV7-9,TGTGCCACCGAGACAGGGGGTAGCAATCAGCCCCAGCATTTT,CATETGGSNQPQHF
TRBJ2-2,once,-,TRBV6-2/TRBV6-3,TGTGCCAGCAGGCTTGGGGGTCTGAACGGGGAGCTGTTTTTT,CASRLGGLNGELFF
TRBJ2-7,many,-,TRBV20-1,TGCAGTGCTAGCGACGGACCTAGCTACGAGCAGTACTTC,CSASDGPSYEQYF
TRBJ1-5,many,TRBD1,TRBV2,TGTGCCAGCAGTGTAGGGACAGGGGGATTGGGTCAGCCCCAGCATTTT,CASSVGTGGLGQPQHF
TRBJ1-2,many,-,TRBV3-1,TGTGCCAGCAGCCAAGAAGAAAAGGGACTCAGTTACACCTTC,CASSQEEKGLSYTF
TRBJ1-1,many,-,TRBV11-2,TGTGCCAGCAGCTTAGGAGGGGGTTCGTTGGATTTGAACACTGAAGCTTTCTTT,CASSLGGGSLDLNTEAFF
TRBJ2-7,many,TRBD1,TRBV28,TGTGCCAGCTCGGGACAGCCGCCCTACGAGCAGTACTTC,CASSGQPPYEQYF
TRBJ2-2,-,TRBD1,TRBV4-2,TGTGCCAGCAGCCAAGGACAGGGGGCGAACACCGGGGAGCTGTTTTTT,CASSQGQGANTGELFF
TRBJ1-5,few,-,TRBV20-1,TGCAGTGCTAAGAGGGTAGAGACGATAGGCAATCAGCCCCAGCATTTT,CSAKRVETIGNQPQHF
TRBJ2-7,many,-,TRBV20-1,TGCAGTGCTTCCTCACGGGCCAGTCCATACTACGAGCAGTACTTC,CSASSRASPYYEQYF
TRBJ1-4,-,-,TRBV10-3,TGTGCCATCAGCGGCGGTGCAACTAATGAAAAATTGTTTTTT,CAISGGATNEKLFF
TRBJ2-3,few,-,TRBV24-1,TGTGCCACCAGTGATTTGGGGACCGATCGGACAGATACGCAGTATTTT,CATSDLGTDRTDTQYF
TRBJ2-5,many,-,TRBV7-9,TGTGCCAGCAGCGCAACAGCGAAACAAGAGACCCAGTACTTC,CASSATAKQETQYF
TRBJ2-3,many,TRBD2,TRBV7-3,TGTGCCAGCAGCTCCCTCTCGGGGGGGGCAGATACGCAGTATTTT,CASSSLSGGADTQYF
TRBJ1-1,many,TRBD1,TRBV20-1,TGCAGTGCTAGACCAGGACAGGACACTGAAGCTTTCTTT,CSARPGQDTEAFF
TRBJ2-5,-,TRBD2,TRBV11-2,TGTGCCAGCAGCGGCGGGGGAGAGACCCAGTACTTC,CASSGGGETQYF
TRBJ1-5,many,-,TRBV2,TGTGCCAGCAGGGGGGACAGCAATCAGCCCCAGCATTTT,CASRGDSNQPQHF
TRBJ2-7,many,-,TRBV11-2,TGTGCCAGTGGATGGACCTACGAGCAGTACTTC,CASGWTYEQYF
TRBJ2-3,-,TRBD2,TRBV6-2/TRBV6-3,TGTGCCAGCAGGTCCTACCTAGCGGATGAAACAGATACGCAGTATTTT,CASRSYLADETDTQYF
TRBJ2-7,many,TRBD1,TRBV12-3/TRBV12-4,TGTGCCAGCAGTCTTCAGCAGGGGGCTCTGGTCGAGCAGTACTTC,CASSLQQGALVEQYF
TRBJ2-7,many,-,TRBV13,TGTGCCAGCAGCTTGCAAGGCAGGGTCTACGAGCAGTACTTC,CASSLQGRVYEQYF
TRBJ2-5,-,-,TRBV12-3/TRBV12-4,TGTGCCAGCAGCCCCTTCGGGGAGCAAAAGACCCAGTACTTC,CASSPFGEQKTQYF
TRBJ2-2,many,-,TRBV5-6,TGTGCCAGCAGCTCGCTGACGATCACCGGGGAGCTGTTTTTT,CASSSLTITGELFF
TRBJ2-6,many,-,TRBV28,TGTGCCAGCAGTTTAATCCGGGCTGGGGCCAACGTCCTGACTTTC,CASSLIRAGANVLTF
TRBJ2-5,many,-,TRBV20-1,TGCAGTGCTAGAGCTAATTGGGACCCTGGGGAGACCCAGTACTTC,CSARANWDPGETQYF
TRBJ2-7,many,-,TRBV6-5,TGTGCCAGCAGTTCGGGGCAGGGGTACACCTACGAGCAGTACTTC,CASSSGQGYTYEQYF